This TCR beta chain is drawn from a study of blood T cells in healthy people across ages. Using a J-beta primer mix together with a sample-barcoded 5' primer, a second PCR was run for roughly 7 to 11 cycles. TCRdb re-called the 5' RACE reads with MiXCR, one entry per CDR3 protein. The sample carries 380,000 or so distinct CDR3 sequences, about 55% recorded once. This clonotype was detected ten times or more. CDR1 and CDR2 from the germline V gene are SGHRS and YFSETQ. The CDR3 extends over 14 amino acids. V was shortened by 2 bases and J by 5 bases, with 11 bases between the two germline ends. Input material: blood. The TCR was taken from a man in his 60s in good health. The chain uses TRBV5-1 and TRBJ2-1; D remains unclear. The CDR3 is CASSFTAVNNEQFF. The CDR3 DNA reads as TGCGCCAGCAGCTTTACGGCAGTAAACAATGAGCAGTTCTTC.